This T cell receptor (beta chain) stems from a study of cytomegalovirus exposure and HLA in healthy donors (dated by TCRdb to 2017 to 2019). Regarding the complete study: According to an earlier analysis of a few hundred of the donors, 200 million or so T cells yielded roughly 100 million unique TCR beta sequences and roughly 280 Gb of sequence data. An early release that covered about 640 HLA-typed donors contained about 290 gigabases of sequencing data and approximately 85 million unique TCR sequences. The genetic ancestry cluster associated with self-reported Caucasian donors included 81% of the roughly 400 genotyped donors. The aim of the study was to test whether cataloging public T cell receptors could identify signatures of past pathogen exposure. The study used immunosequencing to profile the T cell repertoires of around 600 subjects and linked those repertoires to cytomegalovirus serostatus. Besides the first cohort of around 700 subjects, a separate validation cohort made up of 120 or so different subjects was used. To predict cytomegalovirus infection status, the study brought together high-throughput TCR immunosequencing, statistical association of individual TCRs with disease status, and machine learning. A later analysis re-analyzed previously published TCR beta repertoires from 500 to 700 donors and added high-resolution HLA genotyping to study TCR occurrence patterns. In the later analysis, no new phenotypic data were used to find candidate immune exposures; instead, reliance was placed on TCR beta sequences and their occurrence across donors. In an earlier analysis of 500 to 650 of the donors, high-throughput TCR beta sequencing was used to judge whether each TCR beta V gene segment behaved as functional or pseudogenic. Donor age, sex, ethnicity and CMV serostatus were collected together with the repertoire data. A later genetic analysis used genome-wide SNP genotypes for about 60% of the roughly 670 donors, treating that subset as a discovery cohort. All discovery cohort repertoires had been generated on a single sequencing platform. Class I and class II HLA loci were covered by the typing at four-digit resolution. The number of typed donors differed by locus: roughly 620-630 for A, B, C, DRB1 and DQB1; roughly 510 for DQA1; around 580 for DPA1; and 400 to 480 for DPB1. Roughly 5 DR-DQ haplotypes were treated as single units for association and clustering because of strong linkage in the cohort. On average, around 240,000 unique TCR beta nucleotide sequences were sequenced per donor among some 420 genotyped donors of the cohort, with around 19% of those sequences being non-productive.

As regards this clone: There is no known antigen for this receptor. Within one base of it there is no much larger clone, and no base qualities were kept.

Summary of the overall study and its limitations: In a later analysis, the rate of TCR association differed among HLA loci, with DRB1 alleles having the most associated TCRs and HLA-C alleles having the fewest. Correlated functional status among segregating V segments might be attributable to linkage disequilibrium, but an unknown experimental factor could not be ruled out. Because HLA typing was missing for some donors at each locus, association tests included only the typed subset. The authors suggested that the approach could potentially be extended to other disease states and immunological phenotypes. In vitro tests confirmed that a few of the cytomegalovirus-associated TCR beta chains recognize cytomegalovirus antigens. Broadly in line with IMGT annotations, most TCR beta V segments showed up in productive rearrangements about 90% or about 30% of the time in an earlier analysis of 450 to 750 of the donors. Assigning TCR associations to individual alleles was difficult when HLA alleles, especially DR and DQ, strongly co-occurred. Presence/absence analyses assumed roughly uniform sequencing depth across donors, an assumption that may not hold. A later analysis found that most CMV-associated TCR beta chains appeared HLA-restricted, with HLA associations seemingly driven largely by CMV exposure. Some IMGT-functional V segments, including TRBV6-2 and TRBV6-3, could not be distinguished by the 87-base-pair reads and were therefore excluded. In a later genetic analysis, fewer N-insertions in productive TCRs were reported among donors in an Asian-associated ancestry cluster than the roughly 700-donor mean. Several of the top co-occurrence clusters appeared to be linked to parvovirus B19, influenza, CMV and Epstein-Barr virus, according to a later analysis. A further reported finding was that TCR beta sequences accurately predicted the HLA-A and HLA-B alleles for most subjects in the first cohort. Because counts were too low, roughly 17 rarely observed V segments, including chromosome 9 orphons, were left out of the earlier analysis of several hundred of the donors. CMV serostatus was the only immune exposure information available for the cohort. Across donors, most TCR sequences were observed very rarely, whereas some public TCRs were present in many individuals. An association between a missense DCLRE1C variant and V-gene and J-gene trimming of TCR beta chains was found in a later genetic analysis and replicated in an independent cohort. In a later analysis, HLA-associated TCR beta chains showed more clonal expansion and lower generation probabilities than non-associated chains that were equally common. At a false discovery rate of 0.05, a later analysis linked about 17,000 TCR beta sequences to specific HLA alleles. A total of some 180 TCR beta chains were listed by the study as associated with cytomegalovirus. A group of highly shared sequence variants was considered likely to be a technical artifact of the sequencing pipeline. In both the original and validation cohorts, the classifier was reported to diagnose cytomegalovirus status with high specificity and sensitivity. Only TCR beta chains were sequenced in this cohort, and the absence of alpha or paired-chain data limited detectable features.

Library preparation was by the immunoSEQ multiplex PCR assay. The multiplex PCR relied on a mix of 60 forward primers for TCR Vbeta segments and 13 reverse primers for TCR Jbeta segments. The CDR3 region of rearranged TCR beta genes was amplified from genomic DNA with a multiplex PCR assay. Amplified TCR beta libraries were sequenced as 87-base-pair reads on the Illumina HiSeq System. As for the authors' bioinformatics: In a later analysis, some 80 million unique TCR beta chains were counted across the 666 repertoires, and about 10 million of these chains were shared by at least two donors. To remove PCR and sequencing errors, raw reads were error-corrected and collapsed into unique sequences using a nearest-neighbor algorithm that merged closely related sequences. V, D and J gene segments were assigned by aligning CDR3 sequences to IMGT reference sequences. For a sequence to be retained, a match of at least six nucleotides to both a V gene segment and a J gene segment was required. Rearrangements were classified as productive when the CDR3 lacked stop codons and remained in frame with V and J, and all other rearrangements were classified as non-productive. CDR3 was defined by IMGT convention, running from the second conserved V-encoded cysteine to the conserved J-encoded phenylalanine. In an earlier analysis of around 540 of the donors, sequences lacking an unambiguous match to a single V gene segment were excluded. In an earlier analysis of some 590 of the donors, a V segment was called functional when productive rearrangements were above 56.7%, and segregating when the standard deviation between donors exceeded 5%. A statistical classification framework was built to diagnose cytomegalovirus status from the catalog of TCR beta chain sequences. In a later analysis, TCR nucleotide sequences were compared against IMGT/GENE-DB human TR gene sequences so that V and J genes could be assigned. Using the TCRdist pipeline, a later analysis assigned CDR3 sequences along with most-parsimonious VDJ recombination scenarios. In a later analysis, every TCR beta chain was defined by the combination of its CDR3 amino acid sequence and its V-gene family, and reads without a unique V-gene family were dropped. In a later analysis, approximately 640 highly shared, low-generation-probability nucleotide sequences were removed to address suspected cross-contamination and a sequencing artifact. In a later analysis, a clonal expansion index was calculated for each public chain from normalized within-repertoire ranks of inferred template counts. In a later analysis, generation probabilities were computed with a VDJ recombination model fitted to out-of-frame rearrangements, and the resulting probabilities were checked against IGoR. A later analysis scored TCR-TCR, TCR-HLA and TCR-CMV co-occurrence with hypergeometric tests, applying a repertoire-size bias correction to TCR pairs. To estimate false discovery rates, a later analysis permuted the HLA or CMV assignments 20 times. In a later analysis, co-occurring TCRs were grouped using DBSCAN, with TCRdist sequence similarity added in when clustering inside HLA-allele-positive subsets. Co-occurrence clustering excluded repertoires with fewer than 30,000 or more than 120,000 public chains, plus five with anomalous nucleotide sharing. TCRdb holds this immuneACCESS table with in-frame rearrangements only. Some clones are missing; in checked studies, unresolved V genes explain under half, and the rest has no known cause. The DNA was the basis for D and trimming; V, J and clone size are from that table. The sample table records over 130,000 clones; about four fifths of these occur just once. The top ten clones comprise roughly 6.8% of the sample.

The cohort consisted of hundreds of healthy bone marrow donors. At the time of sampling, all cohort members were nominally healthy, though unrecorded immune exposures were likely present. The donor tested CMV seropositive, placing the donor among the 289 seropositive members of the cohort. A peripheral blood sample was collected from each donor, and TCR beta sequencing was performed on peripheral blood mononuclear cells. The Qiagen DNeasy Blood Extraction Kit was used to extract genomic DNA from the blood cell samples. The germline V gene sets CDR1 to MNHNS and CDR2 to SASEGT. The cysteine opens and the phenylalanine closes a CDR3 of 15 amino acids. Kept here is only the CDR3 DNA, which spans 45 bases and is read in frame from base 1. At the junction V is shortened by 7 bases and J by 2 bases; bases outside the gene matches: 8.

Sequenced sample: PBMCs. The sequence was collected from a man aged 45-65 years in good health and CMV-seropositive. The rearrangement joined TRBV6-1 to TRBJ2-7, with TRBD2 identical over 10 junction bases. The CDR3 corresponds to CASTLLAGPPYEQYF. DNA sequence: TGTGCCAGCACCTTACTAGCGGGACCCCCCTACGAGCAGTACTTC.